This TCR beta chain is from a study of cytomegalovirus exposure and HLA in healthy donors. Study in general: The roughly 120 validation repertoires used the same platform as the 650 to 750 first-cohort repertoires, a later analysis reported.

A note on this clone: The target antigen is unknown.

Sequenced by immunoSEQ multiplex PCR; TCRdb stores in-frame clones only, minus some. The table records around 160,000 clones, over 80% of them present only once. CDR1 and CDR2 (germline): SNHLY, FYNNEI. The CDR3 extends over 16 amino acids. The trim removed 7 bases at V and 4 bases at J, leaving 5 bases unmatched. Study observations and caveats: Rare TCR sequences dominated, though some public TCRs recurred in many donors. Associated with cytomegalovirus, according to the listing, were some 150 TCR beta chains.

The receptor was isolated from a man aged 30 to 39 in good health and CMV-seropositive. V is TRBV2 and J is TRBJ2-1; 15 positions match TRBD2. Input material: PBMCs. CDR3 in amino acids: CASTPGLAGGYNEQFF. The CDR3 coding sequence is TGTGCCAGCACCCCGGGACTAGCGGGGGGTTACAATGAGCAGTTCTTC.